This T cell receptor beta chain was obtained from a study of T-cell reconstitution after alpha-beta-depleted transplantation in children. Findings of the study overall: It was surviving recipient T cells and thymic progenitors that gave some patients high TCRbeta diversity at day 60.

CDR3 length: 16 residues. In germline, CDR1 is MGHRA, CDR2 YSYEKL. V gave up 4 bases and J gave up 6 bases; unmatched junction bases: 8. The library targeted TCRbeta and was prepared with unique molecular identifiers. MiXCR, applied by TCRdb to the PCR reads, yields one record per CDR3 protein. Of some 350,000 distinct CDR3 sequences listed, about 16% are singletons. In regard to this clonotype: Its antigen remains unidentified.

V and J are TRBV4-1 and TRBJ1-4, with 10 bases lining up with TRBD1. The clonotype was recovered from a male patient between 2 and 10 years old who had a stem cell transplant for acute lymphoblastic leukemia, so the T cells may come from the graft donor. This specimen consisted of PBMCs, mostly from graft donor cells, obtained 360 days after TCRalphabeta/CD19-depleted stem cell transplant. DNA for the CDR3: TGCGCCAGCAGCCCTCTTGACGGGACAGGGGATGAAAAACTGTTTTTT. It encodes CASSPLDGTGDEKLFF.